This TCR beta chain was sequenced during a study of low-dose radiotherapy and immunotherapy resistance in tumors. In the study overall: Every six weeks patients received intravenous ipilimumab 1 mg/kg, and every two weeks they received intravenous nivolumab 240 mg. At a dose of 200 mg/m2, intravenous cyclophosphamide was given every two weeks, one day before radiation and immunotherapy. For four cycles from cycle 1 day 1, patients took 300 mg oral aspirin daily.

The germline CDR1 and CDR2 sequences are MNHEY and SVGAGI. V shed 6 bases and J 6 bases; nucleotides not matched to a gene: 9. CDR3 length: 15 amino acids. As to time point: after trial treatment. The treatment was: LDRT plus nivolumab, ipilimumab, low-dose cyclophosphamide and aspirin (RACIN trial). Priming of first-strand cDNA relied on TRAV- and TRBV-specific primers (covering alpha and beta chains). It was with a constant-region primer and a V-primer adapter that TCRs were amplified over approximately 18 PCR cycles. The isolated mRNA underwent amplification through in vitro transcription. A single record per CDR3 protein comes from TCRdb applying MiXCR to the reads. The table shows 100,000 or so distinct CDR3 sequences, with roughly 20% occurring only once. This clonotype was seen ten or more times.

The genes are TRBV6-5 and TRBJ2-3; 10 nucleotides agree with TRBD2. The sequence came from a male donor with prostate cancer. Sequencing was performed on PBMCs, taken after low-dose radiotherapy plus immunotherapy. The CDR3 region is CASSPTSGAWDTQYF. The CDR3 nucleotides read TGTGCCAGCAGCCCTACTAGCGGGGCTTGGGATACGCAGTATTTT.